A single sample is the source of the 17 T cell receptor beta chains below, sequenced in a study of blood T cell repertoires in COVID-19. The repertoire was sequenced with immunoSEQ multiplex PCR; TCRdb's copy has only in-frame clones and lacks some. The sample contains hundreds of thousands of clones, around 91% of which appear only once. Sequencing input: PBMCs or T cells enriched from blood (not recorded which). The receptor source for this set is a woman aged 18-29 years who had recovered from COVID-19.

CDR3 DNA sequence: TGTGCCAGCAAGGGGACTAGATCATCAGGGGAGCTGTTTTTT. Amino acids: CASKGTRSSGELFF. The V and J genes are TRBV21-1 and TRBJ2-2; the table gives TRBD2 as D, unverified against the DNA. TRBV21-1 is an annotated pseudogene. The CDR3 has 14 amino acids.

This clone has just one count. The chain recombines TRBV10-3 with TRBJ1-1, with a weak D call TRBD1 (6 bases). In germline, CDR1 is ENHRY, CDR2 SYGVKD. This CDR3 contains 13 residues. Trimming cost V 3 bases and J 1 base, with 6 bases left between them. The CDR3 sequence: CAISDRGNTEAFF. In nucleotides, the CDR3 is TGTGCCATCAGTGACAGGGGGAACACTGAAGCTTTCTTT.

The chain combines TRBV6-9 with TRBJ1-2; no clear D. From germline, CDR1 is MNHGY and CDR2 SVAAGI. Deletions cut 10 bases from V and 8 bases from J, with 8 bases between. This CDR3 spans 9 amino acids. The DNA of the CDR3 is TGTGCCAACGCTGGCGGCTACACCTTC. Its translation is CANAGGYTF.

As concerns this clone: Other nucleotide sequences in the sample specify the same CDR3. This CDR3 reads CASRAGYGYTF. The CDR3 bases are TGTGCCAGTAGAGCAGGGTATGGCTACACCTTC. The rearrangement links TRBV19 to TRBJ1-2; TRBD1 might be the D (5 bases). Germline assignment: CDR1 LNHDA and CDR2 SQIVND (reference sequence). V was shortened by 6 bases and J by 5 bases, with 7 bases between the two germline ends. The CDR3 has 11 amino acids. Together with reference TRBV19 and TRBJ1-2, the CDR3 gives the full variable domain: DGGITQSPKYLFRKEGQNVTLSCEQNLNHDAMYWYRQDPGQGLRLIYYSQIVNDFQKGDIAEGYSVSREKKESFPLTVTSAQKNPTAFYLCASRAGYGYTFGSGTRLTVV.

This chain connects TRBV5-1 to TRBJ1-6; 7 nucleotides align to TRBD1. Germline values: CDR1 SGHRS, CDR2 YFSETQ. With 2 bases clipped from V and 7 bases from J, the junction kept 6 bases outside the gene matches. The CDR3 has 15 residues. CDR3 in amino acids: CASSLGQAPNSPLHF. The DNA of the CDR3 is TGCGCCAGCAGCTTAGGACAGGCTCCGAATTCACCCCTCCACTTT.

V and J are TRBV19 and TRBJ2-5; 8 bases fit TRBD1. Trimming cost V 5 bases and J 4 bases; bases outside gene matches: 21. This CDR3 spans 19 amino acids. The V gene's germline CDR1 is LNHDA and CDR2 SQIVND (reference sequence). In DNA, the CDR3 is TGTGCCAGTAGTCTTCACGGACAGGGCGTAGTTTTTCGGGGAGAGACCCAGTACTTC. It encodes CASSLHGQGVVFRGETQYF.

The chain is built from TRBV10-1 and TRBJ2-7; 8 bases are shared with TRBD1. The V gene's germline CDR1 is WNHNN and CDR2 SYGVQD (reference sequence). The junction had 4 bases not matched to a gene; V was cut back by 5 bases and J by 4 bases. This CDR3 comprises 13 residues. CDR3 nucleotide sequence: TGCGCCAGCAGTACAGGACAGGGTTACGAGCAGTACTTC. It translates to CASSTGQGYEQYF.

The V call is TRBV7-8, the J call TRBJ2-5; 8 bases agree with TRBD1. Germline V gives CDR1 SGHVS, CDR2 FQNEAQ. With 4 bases clipped from V and 4 bases from J, the junction kept 8 bases outside the gene matches. The CDR3 totals 15 residues. CDR3 loop: CASSSEQGARETQYF. Here the CDR3 DNA reads TGTGCCAGCAGCTCCGAGCAGGGGGCTAGAGAGACCCAGTACTTC.

This chain uses TRBV28 with TRBJ1-1; TRBD1 aligns across 7 bases. After removal of 6 bases from V and 4 bases from J, the junction contained 8 bases not matched to a gene. Germline CDR1 and CDR2: MDHEN and SYDVKM. The CDR3 covers 14 residues. The CDR3 bases are TGTGCCAGCAGAGGCCAGGGGGGTGCCACTGAAGCTTTCTTT. This translates into CASRGQGGATEAFF.

The chain has TRBV10-2 and TRBJ2-1, with a tentative D call TRBD1 (8 bases). CDR3 size: 14 residues. Germline-derived CDR1 and CDR2 are WSHSY and SAAADI. Trimming stripped 6 bases from V and 6 bases from J, with 15 bases between. In nucleotides, the CDR3 is TGCGCCAGCAGCGATACAGGGGGGGTCAATGAGCAGTTCTTC. The encoded protein is CASSDTGGVNEQFF.

V is TRBV7-9 and J is TRBJ2-7; TRBD1 matches at 7 bases. Looked up from germline, CDR1 is SEHNR and CDR2 is FQNEAQ (reference sequence). J was trimmed by 2 bases and V by 2 bases; bases with no gene match: 3. This CDR3 has 14 amino acids. The CDR3 is CASSLRDSPYEQYF. CDR3 nucleotides: TGTGCCAGCAGCTTACGGGACAGTCCCTACGAGCAGTACTTC. Combining the CDR3 with reference TRBV7-9 and TRBJ2-7 gives the whole variable domain DTGVSQNPRHKITKRGQNVTFRCDPISEHNRLYWYRQTLGQGPEFLTYFQNEAQLEKSRLLSDRFSAERPKGSFSTLEIQRTEQGDSAMYLCASSLRDSPYEQYFGPGTRLTVT.

The chain links TRBV7-9 to TRBJ1-1; D may be TRBD1 (6 bases). This CDR3 is built from 14 residues. Germline V gene sequence: CDR1 SEHNR, CDR2 FQNEAQ (reference sequence). Trimming pared 2 bases from V and 4 bases from J, leaving 11 bases between. CDR3 sequence: CASSLNRATTEAFF. CDR3 coding DNA: TGTGCCAGCAGCTTAAACAGGGCGACCACTGAAGCTTTCTTT.

This clone was found a few times. The chain joins TRBV28 to TRBJ1-1; 9 bases line up with TRBD1. CDR1 MDHEN and CDR2 SYDVKM come from the germline V gene. V was pared by 6 bases and J by 11 bases, with 4 bases of the junction left unmatched. CDR3 length equals 11 residues. CDR3 protein: CASRHRGQAFF. CDR3 sequence (DNA): TGTGCCAGCAGGCACAGGGGGCAGGCTTTCTTT.

This clone was found a few times. The chain employs TRBV5-5 and TRBJ2-1; perhaps TRBD1 as D (6 bases). Germline V gives CDR1 SGHKS, CDR2 YYEKEE (reference sequence). The CDR3 is made up of 16 amino acids. The V gene lost 4 bases and the J gene lost 4 bases, with 18 bases spanning the gap. The chain's CDR3 is CASSPVQGMTYNEQFF. CDR3 bases: TGTGCCAGCAGCCCAGTGCAGGGGATGACTTACAATGAGCAGTTCTTC.

The chain carries TRBV7-9 and TRBJ1-2, with 10 nucleotides matching TRBD1. In germline, CDR1 is SEHNR, CDR2 FQNEAQ (reference sequence). This CDR3 region has 15 residues. V was pared by 5 bases and J by 6 bases, with 9 bases of the junction left unmatched. The DNA for the CDR3 is TGTGCCAGCAGCCTTGTCGGGACAGGGGCGCATGGCTACACCTTC. Residues: CASSLVGTGAHGYTF.

The CDR3: CASSLREGANYEQYF. The CDR3 region has the DNA TGCGCCAGCAGCTTGCGCGAGGGGGCGAACTACGAGCAGTACTTC. V and J are TRBV5-1 and TRBJ2-7; 7 nucleotides line up with TRBD1. The ends lost 1 base at V and 3 bases at J; junction bases unmatched: 7. The CDR3 is 15 residues long. Per germline, CDR1 SGHRS and CDR2 YFSETQ.

This sequence joins TRBV4-1 and TRBJ2-7; TRBD2 is a possible D gene (6 bases). V was cut by 0 bases and J by 5 bases, with 14 bases left in between. The CDR3 spans 15 residues. The germline V gene encodes CDR1 MGHRA and CDR2 YSYEKL. The CDR3 region is CASSQEAGRTHEQYF. The CDR3 DNA is TGCGCCAGCAGCCAAGAGGCGGGGAGGACCCACGAGCAGTACTTC.